This T cell receptor (beta chain) comes out of a study of blood T cell repertoires in COVID-19. Germline lookup yields CDR1 SGHTA and CDR2 FQGNSA. The V end was cut by 5 bases, the J end by 6 bases, with 20 bases between. The CDR3 contains 16 residues. Residents of about two dozen US areas, aged about 18 to 95 years, made up the participants. Assay: immunoSEQ multiplex PCR; the TCRdb copy retains only in-frame clones and omits some. The repertoire has approximately 200,000 clones, around 82% of them found once; the top ten carry 7.5%. The genes are TRBV7-2 and TRBJ1-5, with D possibly TRBD1 on 5 matching bases. The source of this sequence is a man aged 35 to 55 who had recovered from COVID-19. Sample: PBMCs or T cells enriched from blood (not recorded which). CDR3 sequence: CASSVTGTAPGQPQHF. The CDR3 DNA is TGTGCCAGCAGCGTTACCGGGACTGCCCCCGGTCAGCCCCAGCATTTT.